This TCR beta chain was sequenced in a study of cytomegalovirus exposure and HLA in healthy donors. Regarding the study as a whole: Some TCR beta chains (roughly 160 of them) were listed as cytomegalovirus-associated. V- and J-gene trimming of TCR beta was linked (in a later analysis) to a missense DCLRE1C variant. The records held CMV serostatus as the only immune exposure information. Later analysis showed most CMV-associated TCR beta chains appearing HLA-restricted.

As concerns this clone: No antigen is known for it.

The PCR made use of 60 Vbeta and 13 Jbeta primers. The assay was immunoSEQ multiplex PCR, and TCRdb's table has in-frame clones only and misses some. The table has under 200,000 clones, around 80% seen once. This CDR3 is 12 amino acids long. The germline V gene has CDR1 SGHTA and CDR2 FQGNSA. V was pared by 2 bases and J by 13 bases, with 12 bases between. The V and J genes are TRBV7-2 and TRBJ2-1, with D maybe TRBD1 (5 bases). The TCR sequence derives from a man between 18 and 29 years old in good health and CMV-seronegative. The sample taken for sequencing was PBMCs. This CDR3 reads CASSLQGPRQFF. CDR3 nucleotides: TGTGCCAGCAGCTTACAGGGCCCTCGACAGTTCTTC. Based on the CDR3 plus reference TRBV7-2 and TRBJ2-1, the full variable domain is GAGVSQSPSNKVTEKGKDVELRCDPISGHTALYWYRQSLGQGLEFLIYFQGNSAPDKSGLPSDRFSAERTGGSVSTLTIQRTQQEDSAVYLCASSLQGPRQFFGPGTRLTVL.